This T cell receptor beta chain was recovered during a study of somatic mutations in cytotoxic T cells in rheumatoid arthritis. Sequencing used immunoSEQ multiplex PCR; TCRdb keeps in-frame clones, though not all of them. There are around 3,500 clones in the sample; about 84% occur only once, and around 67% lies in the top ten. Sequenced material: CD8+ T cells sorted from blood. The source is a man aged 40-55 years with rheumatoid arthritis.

CDR3 sequence reads: CASSPTGNPEAFF. Here the CDR3 DNA reads TGTGCCAGCAGCCCAACAGGGAACCCCGAAGCTTTCTTT. The J gene is TRBJ1-1, the V gene TRBV27; possibly TRBD1 for D (6 bases). Trimming removed 6 bases at V and 8 bases at J, with 16 bases between. In germline, CDR1 is MNHEY, CDR2 SMNVEV (reference sequence). The CDR3 sequence is 13 residues long.